Described below is a single TCR beta chain sequence and its context. The sample is drawn from a study of control samples from healthy donors and cancer patients. Method: immunoSEQ multiplex PCR; TCRdb's copy keeps in-frame clones and lacks some. The sample holds just under 150,000 clones, about nine tenths seen once. The specimen was blood. This TCR came from a man between 25 and 39 years old in good health.

The CDR3 region is CASSLEDSYHPWGEKLFF. The CDR3 nucleotides are TGCGCCAGCAGCCTTGAGGACTCTTACCATCCCTGGGGTGAAAAACTGTTTTTT. The gene calls are TRBV5-1 and TRBJ1-4; D unclear. CDR3 length: 18 amino acids. In germline, CDR1 is SGHRS, CDR2 YFSETQ. V was clipped by 4 bases and J by 7 bases, with 26 bases between them.